The clone carrying this T cell receptor beta chain has at least ten counts. RNA served as the template for amplifying TCR beta CDR3 regions. Second-round multiplex PCR followed a first-round RT-PCR using HTBI primers. TCRdb re-analysed the multiplex PCR reads in MiXCR, keeping a single row per CDR3 protein. In the table there are fewer than 650,000 distinct CDR3 sequences, about 20% of which are singletons. Germline values: CDR1 DFQATT, CDR2 SNEGSKA (reference sequence). Trimming removed 3 bases at V and 0 bases at J, with 11 bases between. This CDR3 contains 14 residues. The sample is drawn from a study of Graves' ophthalmopathy and Graves' hyperthyroidism. Researchers turned away patients with other autoimmune diseases, uncontrolled infections, pregnancy or lactation. Reliance was placed on clinical symptoms, serum thyroxine, TRAb, thyroid ultrasound and orbital computed tomography for diagnosis.

The source is a woman between 18 and 29 years old with stable Graves' hyperthyroidism. Some clones in this sample may be carry-over from other donors' samples. The J gene is TRBJ1-1, the V gene TRBV20-1, with no clear D. Sequencing input: peripheral blood. CDR3 sequence reads: CSARWTAMNTEAFF. DNA for the CDR3: TGCAGTGCTAGGTGGACGGCTATGAACACTGAAGCTTTCTTT.